The table lists the clone carrying this T cell receptor beta chain with many counts. The target antigen is unknown. This sample was included in a study of CD8 T cells in ankylosing spondylitis. Study-wide points: One TCR beta motif, made up of 7 or 8 highly homologous variants, appeared characteristic of ankylosing spondylitis blood.

The TCR beta libraries were generated through quantitative 5'-RACE incorporating molecular barcodes. Via MiXCR, TCRdb re-called the 5' RACE reads, giving one row per CDR3 protein. Of 200,000 to 300,000 distinct CDR3 sequences in the sample, over 9.5% were seen once. The CDR3 loop spans 16 amino acids. V was shortened by 3 bases and J by 7 bases, with 22 bases between the two germline ends. Germline V gene data show CDR1 as SQVTM and CDR2 as ANQGSEA. The material sequenced was blood, either unsorted or a sorted T cell fraction (not recorded which). The V gene is TRBV29-1, the J gene TRBJ2-1, with D possibly called TRBD1 or TRBD2 (5 bases each). The TCR originated in a male donor with ankylosing spondylitis or in good health (not recorded which). CDR3 in amino acids: CSVEFYGTTMGNEQFF. The CDR3 DNA reads TGCAGCGTTGAGTTTTATGGGACGACTATGGGGAATGAGCAGTTCTTC.